Listed below are T cell receptor beta chains from one sample, sequenced in a study of cytotoxic CD8 clonotypes in ibrutinib-treated CLL. The table came from immunoSEQ multiplex PCR; TCRdb's copy has only in-frame clones and leaves some out. The table lists 75,000 to 90,000 clones, 75% to 90% of them singletons. Sequencing was performed on PBMCs, taken after 24 months of ibrutinib treatment. These receptors came from a human donor with chronic lymphocytic leukemia. Both conserved end residues are part of each CDR3.

j_gene,v_gene,CDR3aa
TRBJ2-5,TRBV7-6,CASSPTWGAQETQYF
TRBJ2-5,TRBV9,CASSPRRGGVGETQYF
TRBJ2-1,TRBV2,CASSLDHPATGTNEQFF
TRBJ2-4,TRBV18,CASSPAGQGSNIQYF
TRBJ1-4,TRBV6-1,CASSDRGMANEKLFF
TRBJ2-2,TRBV7-2,CASSLGPLTAANTGELFF
TRBJ2-7,TRBV7-3,CASSLRDSLGYEQYF
TRBJ2-7,TRBV19,CASSTALSGRVAGTYEQYF
TRBJ1-4,TRBV7-2,CASSLAAGQRDEKLFF
TRBJ2-1,TRBV11-2,CASSLLGDEQFF
TRBJ2-7,TRBV13,CASSFGTGGVYEQYF
TRBJ1-1,TRBV9,CASSVLGYTEAFF